These 23 T cell receptor beta chains were all obtained from the same sample, sequenced in a study of blood T cells in healthy people across ages. Then a second PCR, running roughly 7 to 11 cycles, was carried out with a sample-barcoded 5' primer and a J-beta primer mix. TCRdb itself ran the 5' RACE reads through MiXCR, one entry per CDR3 protein. The sample consists of 2 million or so distinct CDR3 sequences, around 50% of them appearing once. Sequences were obtained from blood. The receptors here all came from a woman aged 40 to 50 in good health.

This clonotype was seen a few times. This sequence joins TRBV24-1 and TRBJ2-5, with D possibly TRBD2 on 5 matching bases. This CDR3 is 16 amino acids long. From germline, CDR1 is KGHDR and CDR2 SFDVKD. Between the trimmed V and J ends, which lost 4 bases and 4 bases, there was a span of 18 bases. The DNA of the CDR3 is TGTGCCACCAGTGACCCTCCGTCGGGCGAGGGAGAGACCCAGTACTTC. Protein product: CATSDPPSGEGETQYF.

This clonotype has only a few counts. The chain is built from TRBV7-9 and TRBJ1-2; D perhaps matches TRBD1 (5 bases). Germline CDR1 is SEHNR and CDR2 is FQNEAQ (reference sequence). This CDR3 is 13 amino acids long. V lost 5 bases, J lost 9 bases, and 16 bases lay in between. The CDR3 nucleotides are TGTGCCAGCAGCCTAACACTGGGGGAGAGCTACACCTTC. It codes for CASSLTLGESYTF. Together with reference TRBV7-9 and TRBJ1-2, the CDR3 gives the full variable domain: DTGVSQNPRHKITKRGQNVTFRCDPISEHNRLYWYRQTLGQGPEFLTYFQNEAQLEKSRLLSDRFSAERPKGSFSTLEIQRTEQGDSAMYLCASSLTLGESYTFGSGTRLTVV.

This chain links TRBV6-2 or TRBV6-3 with TRBJ2-1; TRBD2 agrees at 10 bases. The germline gives CDR1 MNHEY, CDR2 SVGEGT. J lost 5 bases, V lost 6 bases, and 10 bases had no gene match. CDR3 length: 16 residues. CDR3 sequence: CASRRILAGGNNEQFF. Here the CDR3 DNA reads TGTGCCAGCAGACGAATCTTAGCGGGGGGCAACAATGAGCAGTTCTTC.

The chain combines TRBV4-3 with TRBJ1-6; TRBD1 is a possible D gene (5 bases). Germline values: CDR1 LGHNA, CDR2 YSLEER. Between the trimmed V and J ends, which lost 0 bases and 10 bases, there was a span of 13 bases. The CDR3 covers 15 residues. The CDR3: CASSQDPGGNSPLHF. The DNA for the CDR3 is TGCGCCAGCAGCCAAGACCCTGGGGGGAACTCACCCCTCCACTTT.

This clonotype turned up a few times. The rearrangement uses TRBV20-1 and TRBJ2-3; no reliable D call. CDR1 is DFQATT, CDR2 SNEGSKA, per germline (reference sequence). CDR3 length: 12 residues. The V gene lost 5 bases and the J gene lost 6 bases, with 12 bases spanning the gap. The chain's CDR3 is CSARFAADTQYF. The CDR3 coding sequence is TGCAGTGCTCGTTTCGCTGCCGATACGCAGTATTTT.

This clonotype was picked up a small number of times. This chain uses TRBV6-2 or TRBV6-3 with TRBJ2-7, with TRBD1 matching 8 bases. V was pared by 4 bases and J by 3 bases, with 8 bases of the junction left unmatched. The CDR3 runs 15 residues. The germline CDR1 and CDR2 sequences are MNHEY and SVGEGT. CDR3 in DNA: TGTGCCAGCAGTTTAGACAGGGGTCGTTACTACGAGCAGTACTTC. Translated: CASSLDRGRYYEQYF.

This sequence joins TRBV27 and TRBJ1-2; 7 nucleotides align to TRBD1. The CDR3 runs 15 residues. J was trimmed by 4 bases and V by 5 bases; bases with no gene match: 10. Germline values: CDR1 MNHEY, CDR2 SMNVEV (reference sequence). CDR3 region: CASSPLTGTGYGYTF. Written as DNA, the CDR3 is TGTGCCAGCAGTCCTTTGACAGGGACGGGCTATGGCTACACCTTC.

The chain joins TRBV5-1 to TRBJ2-7, with D perhaps matching TRBD1 (6 bases). The CDR3 contains 17 residues. Germline loops: CDR1 SGHRS, CDR2 YFSETQ. Trimming stripped 1 base from V and 0 bases from J, with 17 bases between. This CDR3 reads CASSLTTGTRGSYEQYF. As DNA, the CDR3 is TGCGCCAGCAGCTTGACAACCGGGACAAGAGGCTCCTACGAGCAGTACTTC. Variable domain in full (rest from reference TRBV5-1 and TRBJ2-7): KAGVTQTPRYLIKTRGQQVTLSCSPISGHRSVSWYQQTPGQGLQFLFEYFSETQRNKGNFPGRFSGRQFSNSRSEMNVSTLELGDSALYLCASSLTTGTRGSYEQYFGPGTRLTVT.

The V and J genes are TRBV20-1 and TRBJ2-1; 8 bases agree with TRBD1. CDR3 length: 14 residues. J lost 4 bases, V lost 4 bases, and 6 bases had no gene match. Germline V gene data show CDR1 as DFQATT and CDR2 as SNEGSKA (reference sequence). CDR3 DNA sequence: TGCAGTGCTACGGGACAGGTGCCTTACAATGAGCAGTTCTTC. This sequence encodes CSATGQVPYNEQFF.

This clonotype turned up a few times. The V call is TRBV27, the J call TRBJ1-2; no clear D gene. V shed 7 bases and J shed 8 bases, with 11 bases lying between them. The germline V gene has CDR1 MNHEY and CDR2 SMNVEV (reference sequence). The CDR3 is 11 residues long. CDR3 amino acids: CASMRAGGYTF. The CDR3 coding sequence is TGTGCCAGCATGAGGGCTGGCGGCTACACCTTC.

This chain connects TRBV15 to TRBJ2-3, with D possibly matching TRBD1 (5 bases). The ends were cut back, 1 base at V and 5 bases at J, with 10 bases in the middle. Germline V CDR1 and CDR2: LNHNV, YYDKDF (reference sequence). CDR3 size: 14 residues. This chain's CDR3 is CATSRVQARDTQYF. The CDR3 DNA follows: TGTGCCACCAGCAGAGTACAGGCAAGAGATACGCAGTATTTT.

In regard to this clonotype: The junction departs from the called germline gene at one end, perhaps through a read error. The J gene is TRBJ2-7, the V gene TRBV5-5; D may be TRBD1 (5 bases). Per the germline V gene, CDR1 is SGHKS and CDR2 is YYEKEE (reference sequence). The CDR3 sequence is 15 residues long. The CDR3 reads CASSLTTRGAYGQYF. The CDR3 region has the DNA TGTGCCAGCAGCTTGACCACAAGGGGCGCCTACGGGCAGTACTTC.

The chain carries TRBV24-1 and TRBJ2-4, with D perhaps matching TRBD2 (6 bases). Germline V gives CDR1 KGHDR, CDR2 SFDVKD. The CDR3 is 15 residues long. V lost 3 bases to trimming and J lost 1 base, with 9 bases between them. The CDR3, as DNA: TGTGCCACCAGTGATGGGGGGTCCGCCAAAAACATTCAGTACTTC. Its protein is CATSDGGSAKNIQYF.

This clonotype was counted a few times. The rearrangement uses TRBV29-1 and TRBJ2-1; no firm D call. Germline CDR1 is SQVTM and CDR2 is ANQGSEA. The V end was cut by 8 bases, the J end by 2 bases, with 7 bases between. The CDR3 has 11 amino acids. In DNA form, the CDR3 reads TGCAGCCACCTCACCTACAATGAGCAGTTCTTC. Its protein product is CSHLTYNEQFF.

This clonotype was found a few times. The chain couples TRBV20-1 to TRBJ2-5; TRBD2 aligns across 11 bases. V lost 6 bases, J lost 2 bases, and 8 bases stayed unmatched. The CDR3 has 15 residues. Germline loops: CDR1 DFQATT, CDR2 SNEGSKA (reference sequence). CDR3 sequence reads: CSARRLAGPQETQYF. The CDR3 DNA is TGCAGTGCCAGAAGACTAGCGGGACCACAAGAGACCCAGTACTTC.

This sequence joins TRBV5-6 and TRBJ2-4; D may match TRBD1 or TRBD2 (5 bases each). Judging by the DNA end, TRBJ2-7 fits better; the J call may be wrong. In germline, CDR1 is SGHDT, CDR2 YYEEEE. CDR3 size: 14 residues. CDR3 protein: CASSFFGRDGEQYF. CDR3 coding DNA: TGTGCCAGCAGCTTCTTCGGCAGGGACGGCGAGCAGTACTTC.

The rearrangement uses TRBV18 and TRBJ2-7, with 11 bases matching TRBD1. Germline assignment: CDR1 KGHSH and CDR2 LQKENI. V gave up 3 bases and J gave up 3 bases; unmatched junction bases: 7. This CDR3 has 16 residues. The CDR3 loop reads CASSPAGTGGIYEQYF. DNA for the CDR3: TGTGCCAGCTCACCGGCCGGGACAGGGGGGATCTACGAGCAGTACTTC.

Points on this clonotype: This may arise from a read error, as a much more abundant clone is one base away. V gene TRBV7-9 combines with J gene TRBJ2-1; D is undetermined. The CDR3 runs 11 residues. Germline CDR1 reads SEHNR; CDR2 reads FQNEAQ (reference sequence). The CDR3 reads CASSLSHEQIF. The CDR3 nucleotides read TGTGCCAGCAGCTTAAGCCATGAGCAGATCTTC. The full variable domain, rest sourced from reference TRBV7-9 and TRBJ2-1, is DTGVSQNPRHKITKRGQNVTFRCDPISEHNRLYWYRQTLGQGPEFLTYFQNEAQLEKSRLLSDRFSAERPKGSFSTLEIQRTEQGDSAMYLCASSLSHEQIFGPGTRLTVL.

The V gene is TRBV27, the J gene TRBJ1-2; tentatively, D is TRBD1 (6 bases). CDR1 MNHEY and CDR2 SMNVEV come from the germline V gene (reference sequence). The length of the CDR3 is 15 residues. V lost 1 base to trimming and J lost 10 bases, with 19 bases between them. In nucleotides, the CDR3 is TGTGCCAGCAGTTTATTTCGGGGGCCCTCTATCGACTACACCTTC. It specifies CASSLFRGPSIDYTF.

This clonotype was seen a handful of times. The chain combines TRBV27 with TRBJ1-2, with 7 nucleotides matching TRBD1. Trimming at V came to 3 bases and at J to 8 bases, leaving 18 bases not matched to a gene. The CDR3 runs to 17 residues. Germline lookup yields CDR1 MNHEY and CDR2 SMNVEV (reference sequence). In nucleotides, the CDR3 is TGTGCCAGCAGTTTGTCGCCGTCCACCGGGACAGTTAGAGGCTACACCTTC. Protein sequence: CASSLSPSTGTVRGYTF.

This clonotype came up a few times. The V call is TRBV15, the J call TRBJ2-3, with TRBD2 matching 13 bases. CDR1 and CDR2 (germline): LNHNV, YYDKDF (reference sequence). The CDR3 is made up of 16 amino acids. The junction had 6 bases not matched to a gene; V was cut back by 3 bases and J by 6 bases. The DNA for the CDR3 is TGTGCCACCAGCAGTCCACCGGGACTAGCGGGGGATACGCAGTATTTT. Amino acid sequence: CATSSPPGLAGDTQYF.

A few counts support this clonotype. The V call is TRBV4-3, the J call TRBJ2-1; 8 positions match TRBD2. This CDR3 spans 17 amino acids. In germline, CDR1 is LGHNA, CDR2 YSLEER. V shed 0 bases, J shed 7 bases, and the junction held 11 bases outside the gene matches. CDR3 bases: TGCGCCAGCAGCCAAGATCAAGCGAGCGGGGGTATAAATGAGCAGTTCTTC. Translating gives CASSQDQASGGINEQFF.

This clonotype was seen only a few times. CDR3 sequence (DNA): TGCAGTGCTAGTCAGAGCGGACTTCCTAGCACAGATACGCAGTATTTT. Protein sequence: CSASQSGLPSTDTQYF. The V and J genes are TRBV20-1 and TRBJ2-3, with a possible D match to TRBD2 (5 bases). Looked up from germline, CDR1 is DFQATT and CDR2 is SNEGSKA (reference sequence). This CDR3 has 16 amino acids. V lost 3 bases to trimming and J lost 0 bases, with 16 bases between them.